Below, 30 T cell receptor beta chains from the same sample are listed, as sequenced in a study of human T cells and chemical hapten exposure (TCRdb year 2021). The receptor library was made with 5' RACE. The sequencer listed for this sample is Illumina MiSeq. The public reads were quality trimmed at Q25 with fastp and then assembled into clones with MiXCR by TCRdb, keeping productive beta chains. Rows are unified per CDR3 protein, each entry keeping the most common DNA and genes. The sample includes 120,000 to 150,000 distinct CDR3 sequences, with 3.5% to 5% observed a single time. The leading ten clones occupy over 1.2% of the sample. Total RNA was isolated from unfractionated whole blood collected in Tempus Blood RNA tubes. Every receptor here comes from a female donor in good health.

This clonotype was seen at least ten times. V gene TRBV6-5 combines with J gene TRBJ2-7; D might be TRBD1 or TRBD2, each matching 6 bases. CDR3 length: 12 residues. CDR1 and CDR2 (germline): MNHEY, SVGAGI. V was shortened by 2 bases and J by 9 bases, with 11 bases between the two germline ends. The CDR3 nucleotides are TGTGCCAGCAGTTACAGGGGGGCAGTGCAGTACTTC. As protein: CASSYRGAVQYF.

This clonotype was counted many times. This chain connects TRBV6-1 to TRBJ2-7; D is unclear. CDR1 is MNHNS, CDR2 SASEGT, per germline. Trimming removed 2 bases at V and 3 bases at J, with 20 bases between. The CDR3 loop spans 17 amino acids. CDR3 region: CASSEFPGPGNGYEQYF. CDR3 in DNA: TGTGCCAGCAGTGAATTTCCCGGGCCGGGCAATGGCTACGAGCAGTACTTC.

This clonotype was seen a few times. This chain connects TRBV7-9 to TRBJ2-6, with 8 bases aligning to TRBD2. With V trimmed by 5 bases and J by 4 bases, 10 bases remained unmatched. Germline V gives CDR1 SEHNR, CDR2 FQNEAQ (reference sequence). The CDR3 has 17 amino acids. CDR3 residues: CASSTGRGRAGANVLTF. The CDR3 nucleotides are TGTGCCAGCAGCACCGGGAGGGGTCGCGCAGGGGCCAACGTCCTGACTTTC.

This clonotype showed up many times. The rearrangement joins TRBV9 to TRBJ2-1; 11 nucleotides match TRBD2. J lost 4 bases, V lost 2 bases, and 2 bases had no gene match. From germline, CDR1 is SGDLS and CDR2 YYNGEE. The CDR3 is 15 residues long. CDR3 amino acids: CASSVRLAGYNEQFF. For the CDR3, the DNA is TGTGCCAGCAGCGTGAGACTAGCGGGGTACAATGAGCAGTTCTTC.

Ten or more counts support this clonotype. J is TRBJ2-5 and V is TRBV4-3, with TRBD2 matching over 10 bases. This CDR3 region has 16 residues. V was clipped by 1 base and J by 3 bases; unmatched bases: 5. CDR1 LGHNA and CDR2 YSLEER come from the germline V gene. The CDR3, as DNA: TGCGCCAGCAGCCAAGTGGGGCTAGCGGGGGAAGAGACCCAGTACTTC. Its protein product is CASSQVGLAGEETQYF.

This clonotype turned up a few times. The chain uses TRBV12-5 and TRBJ2-5; the D is unclear. CDR3 size: 12 residues. V was cut by 6 bases and J by 2 bases, with 7 bases left in between. In germline, CDR1 is LGHNT, CDR2 FRNRAP. CDR3: CASGNTQETQYF. The CDR3 nucleotides read TGTGCTAGTGGCAACACACAAGAGACCCAGTACTTC.

This clonotype was recorded many times. This chain links TRBV19 with TRBJ2-2; D remains ambiguous. V was shortened by 1 base and J by 4 bases, with 10 bases between the two germline ends. Germline CDR1 is LNHDA and CDR2 is SQIVND (reference sequence). CDR3 length: 15 amino acids. CDR3 coding DNA: TGTGCCAGTAGTATAGGGGTAGCCCTCACCGGGGAGCTGTTTTTT. Translated: CASSIGVALTGELFF.

This clonotype occurred many times. V usage is TRBV29-1 and J usage is TRBJ1-4, with TRBD1 as a possible D gene (5 bases). V was trimmed by 7 bases and J by 7 bases, leaving 16 bases between them. From germline, CDR1 is SQVTM and CDR2 ANQGSEA. The CDR3 spans 13 residues. For the CDR3, the DNA is TGCAGCGGCAGGGTCGGGACCGGTGAAAAACTGTTTTTT. Translation gives CSGRVGTGEKLFF.

At least ten counts were recorded for this clonotype. The chain carries TRBV11-2 and TRBJ2-5; 7 nucleotides agree with TRBD1. Germline V gene data show CDR1 as SGHAT and CDR2 as FQNNGV. V trimming: 6 bases; J trimming: 5 bases; junction bases outside the gene matches: 9. The CDR3 totals 14 residues. The CDR3 reads CASRSTGVIETQYF. The CDR3 bases are TGTGCCAGCAGATCCACAGGGGTTATTGAGACCCAGTACTTC.

This clonotype was counted many times. The rearrangement joins TRBV25-1 to TRBJ2-5; 7 bases fit TRBD1. With 3 bases clipped from V and 2 bases from J, the junction kept 0 bases outside the gene matches. Germline assignment: CDR1 MGHDK and CDR2 SYGVNS. This CDR3 region has 13 residues. The CDR3 nucleotides read TGTGCCAGCAGTGACAGGGGGCAAGAGACCCAGTACTTC. Translating gives CASSDRGQETQYF.

This clonotype has ten or more counts. The chain joins TRBV28 to TRBJ1-2; D remains ambiguous. The V end lost 2 bases, the J end lost 7 bases, and 14 bases lay between the germline ends. In germline, CDR1 is MDHEN, CDR2 SYDVKM. The CDR3 has 14 residues. CDR3 in amino acids: CASSLGGDFGGYTF. The CDR3 DNA reads TGTGCCAGCAGTTTAGGTGGGGATTTCGGTGGCTACACCTTC.

Ten or more counts support this clonotype. The chain carries TRBV5-1 and TRBJ1-1; maybe TRBD1 (6 bases). Germline-derived CDR1 and CDR2 are SGHRS and YFSETQ. V lost 4 bases and J 4 bases, leaving 17 bases between the germline ends. This CDR3 comprises 15 residues. CDR3 in amino acids: CASSPYRALGTEAFF. The CDR3, as DNA: TGCGCCAGCAGCCCCTACAGGGCGCTGGGCACTGAAGCTTTCTTT.

This clonotype has at least ten counts. V usage is TRBV10-3 and J usage is TRBJ2-1; a possible D gene is TRBD2 (6 bases). V was cut by 4 bases and J by 6 bases, with 19 bases left in between. The germline V gene has CDR1 ENHRY and CDR2 SYGVKD. This CDR3 contains 16 residues. The CDR3: CAISAGVSTRANEQFF. For the CDR3, the DNA is TGTGCCATCAGTGCGGGAGTATCAACTAGGGCCAATGAGCAGTTCTTC.

This clonotype was detected ten times or more. The chain links TRBV14 to TRBJ1-2, with D uncertain. The V end was cut by 4 bases, the J end by 0 bases, with 12 bases between. The CDR3 length is 15 residues. Germline CDR1 and CDR2: SGHDN and FVKESK. The CDR3 DNA follows: TGTGCCAGCAGCCTAATCGGTCAGACTAACTATGGCTACACCTTC. Amino acid sequence: CASSLIGQTNYGYTF. The full variable domain, in which reference TRBV14 and TRBJ1-2 provide the parts outside the CDR3, is EAGVTQFPSHSVIEKGQTVTLRCDPISGHDNLYWYRRVMGKEIKFLLHFVKESKQDESGMPNNRFLAERTGGTYSTLKVQPAELEDSGVYFCASSLIGQTNYGYTFGSGTRLTVV.

The chain recombines TRBV27 with TRBJ1-2; possibly TRBD1 for D (6 bases). Germline lookup yields CDR1 MNHEY and CDR2 SMNVEV (reference sequence). With 10 bases removed from V and 3 bases from J, the gap between germline ends came to 18 bases. The CDR3 consists of 14 residues. In DNA form, the CDR3 reads TGTGCCACCAAAAAAGCGGGGGCTTACTATGGCTACACCTTC. Encoded protein: CATKKAGAYYGYTF.

This clonotype was observed a few times. The chain has TRBV6-1 and TRBJ2-7, with D unclear. The CDR3 contains 15 residues. Trimming cost V 1 base and J 2 bases, with 12 bases left between them. From germline, CDR1 is MNHNS and CDR2 SASEGT. The chain's CDR3 is CASSEGLQATYEQYF. The CDR3 region has the DNA TGTGCCAGCAGTGAAGGACTCCAAGCCACCTACGAGCAGTACTTC.

This clonotype was recorded many times. V and J are TRBV7-2 and TRBJ2-3, with 7 bases fitting TRBD2. This CDR3 spans 15 amino acids. Unmatched junction bases numbered 1, after V lost 0 bases and J lost 1 base. CDR1 is SGHTA and CDR2 is FQGNSA in the germline V gene. The CDR3 nucleotides are TGTGCCAGCAGCTTAGCTCGGGGGGGCACAGATACGCAGTATTTT. Its translation: CASSLARGGTDTQYF.

This clonotype was observed at least ten times. V usage is TRBV20-1 and J usage is TRBJ2-1; possibly TRBD1 for D (6 bases). V was pared by 0 bases and J by 3 bases, with 18 bases between. Per the germline V gene, CDR1 is DFQATT and CDR2 is SNEGSKA (reference sequence). The CDR3 loop spans 17 amino acids. The DNA of the CDR3 is TGCAGTGCTAGAGAGACGAGACAGGTCCGCGTCTACAATGAGCAGTTCTTC. Residues: CSARETRQVRVYNEQFF.

The table lists this clonotype with a few counts. The chain joins TRBV4-1 to TRBJ2-1; 10 positions match TRBD2. The CDR3 consists of 19 residues. Unmatched junction bases numbered 10, after V lost 2 bases and J lost 0 bases. CDR1 and CDR2 (germline): MGHRA, YSYEKL. The CDR3 DNA reads TGCGCCAGCAGCCAAAGTAAACTAGCGGGACAATACTCCTACAATGAGCAGTTCTTC. Protein sequence: CASSQSKLAGQYSYNEQFF.

This clonotype was observed many times. This chain uses TRBV10-3 with TRBJ2-7; the D is unclear. Trimming cost V 8 bases and J 2 bases, with 13 bases left between them. Germline CDR1 is ENHRY and CDR2 is SYGVKD. The CDR3 consists of 13 residues. Here the CDR3 reads CAIRATDTYEQYF. The DNA of the CDR3 is TGTGCCATCCGCGCCACAGATACCTACGAGCAGTACTTC.

This clonotype came up many times. The chain is built from TRBV2 and TRBJ1-1; tentative D call: TRBD1 (5 bases). Deletions cut 7 bases from V and 1 base from J, with 10 bases between. Germline V gives CDR1 SNHLY, CDR2 FYNNEI. The CDR3 has 13 residues. The CDR3 DNA is TGTGCCAGCACTTTGGACAAGAACACTGAAGCTTTCTTT. It specifies CASTLDKNTEAFF. Together with reference TRBV2 and TRBJ1-1, the CDR3 gives the full variable domain: EPEVTQTPSHQVTQMGQEVILRCVPISNHLYFYWYRQILGQKVEFLVSFYNNEISEKSEIFDDQFSVERPDGSNFTLKIRSTKLEDSAMYFCASTLDKNTEAFFGQGTRLTVV.

The gene calls are TRBV7-2 and TRBJ2-5, with D perhaps matching TRBD2 (5 bases). The CDR3 sequence is 14 residues long. The ends were cut back, 0 bases at V and 4 bases at J, with 9 bases in the middle. The germline CDR1 and CDR2 sequences are SGHTA and FQGNSA. CDR3 nucleotides: TGTGCCAGCAGCTTAGCGGGCGGAGGAGAGACCCAGTACTTC. Protein product: CASSLAGGGETQYF.

This clonotype was detected many times. This sequence joins TRBV6-1 and TRBJ2-4; D may match TRBD1 or TRBD2 (7 bases each). V was cut by 11 bases and J by 8 bases, with 34 bases left in between. The CDR3 sequence is 18 residues long. The germline gives CDR1 MNHNS, CDR2 SASEGT. For the CDR3, the DNA is TGTGCCCTGTCCGTGCCAGCAGGAGGTCTCAGGGGGAGGGACATTCAGTACTTC. Protein sequence: CALSVPAGGLRGRDIQYF.

This clonotype was observed at least ten times. V is TRBV12-3 or TRBV12-4 and J is TRBJ1-1; D is unresolved. This CDR3 comprises 14 residues. V was trimmed by 3 bases and J by 8 bases, leaving 16 bases between them. The CDR3 sequence: CASSFGEFKKEAFF. For the CDR3, the DNA is TGTGCCAGCAGTTTTGGGGAGTTTAAGAAAGAAGCTTTCTTT.

At least ten counts were recorded for this clonotype. J is TRBJ2-1 and V is TRBV6-2 or TRBV6-3; TRBD2 matches 8 bases. The CDR3 is 14 residues long. J gave up 10 bases and V 4 bases, and 9 bases lay outside the gene matches. CDR1 and CDR2 (germline): MNHEY, SVGEGT. The CDR3 region has the DNA TGTGCCAGCAGTTTACTAAGCGGGGGCAGCGAGCAGTTCTTC. Amino acids: CASSLLSGGSEQFF.

This clonotype was seen repeatedly, ten times or more. This sequence joins TRBV4-2 and TRBJ1-5, with D possibly matching TRBD1 (6 bases). V gave up 1 base and J gave up 0 bases, with 13 bases separating them. The CDR3 is 17 amino acids. Germline lookup yields CDR1 LGHNA and CDR2 YNFKEQ. The CDR3 here is CASSQGGQGYSNQPQHF. CDR3 nucleotides: TGTGCCAGCAGCCAAGGGGGGCAGGGCTATAGCAATCAGCCCCAGCATTTT.

The chain is built from TRBV6-5 and TRBJ2-5; tentative D call: TRBD2 (5 bases). There are 14 residues in the CDR3. Germline values: CDR1 MNHEY, CDR2 SVGAGI. V was pared by 6 bases and J by 2 bases, with 13 bases between. The CDR3 loop is CASSRTQLQETQYF. CDR3 DNA: TGTGCCAGCAGCCGGACTCAGCTTCAAGAGACCCAGTACTTC.

This clonotype was detected many times. The chain recombines TRBV7-9 with TRBJ1-5; D possibly corresponds to TRBD1 (6 bases). The CDR3 has 18 residues. Per germline, CDR1 SEHNR and CDR2 FQNEAQ (reference sequence). V was shortened by 5 bases and J by 0 bases, with 20 bases between the two germline ends. This chain's CDR3 is CASSKSTGIMYSNQPQHF. The CDR3 DNA is TGTGCCAGCAGCAAATCGACAGGTATCATGTATAGCAATCAGCCCCAGCATTTT. The variable domain in full, with the rest retrieved from reference TRBV7-9 and TRBJ1-5, is DTGVSQNPRHKITKRGQNVTFRCDPISEHNRLYWYRQTLGQGPEFLTYFQNEAQLEKSRLLSDRFSAERPKGSFSTLEIQRTEQGDSAMYLCASSKSTGIMYSNQPQHFGDGTRLSIL.

This clonotype showed up many times. The V gene is TRBV28, the J gene TRBJ1-1; possible D gene TRBD1, 6 bases. There are 16 residues in the CDR3. Per the germline V gene, CDR1 is MDHEN and CDR2 is SYDVKM. The V gene lost 2 bases and the J gene lost 5 bases, with 18 bases spanning the gap. CDR3 protein: CASSLIQWEGGTEAFF. In nucleotides, the CDR3 is TGTGCCAGCAGTTTAATTCAGTGGGAGGGGGGAACTGAAGCTTTCTTT.

In its sample, this clonotype was seen many times. The chain is built from TRBV5-1 and TRBJ2-7, with unresolved D. V shed 3 bases and J shed 6 bases, with 7 bases lying between them. Germline CDR1 SGHRS, CDR2 YFSETQ. This CDR3 spans 11 amino acids. As DNA, the CDR3 is TGCGCCAGCAGCTCGAAGTCCGAGCAGTACTTC. Residues: CASSSKSEQYF. The whole variable domain, remainder taken from reference TRBV5-1 and TRBJ2-7, is KAGVTQTPRYLIKTRGQQVTLSCSPISGHRSVSWYQQTPGQGLQFLFEYFSETQRNKGNFPGRFSGRQFSNSRSEMNVSTLELGDSALYLCASSSKSEQYFGPGTRLTVT.